These 22 T cell receptor beta chains came from one sample sequenced in a study of shared clonotypes between healthy human individuals. CD45RO-negative, CCR7-positively selected cells formed the naive CD8 fraction, excluding terminally differentiated effector memory CD45RA+ cells. Sequenced by immunoSEQ multiplex PCR; TCRdb stores in-frame clones only, minus some. The sample has about 1,900,000 clones, less than 95% seen once. The sample taken for sequencing was naive CD8+ T cells sorted from blood. These receptors all come from a young man in good health.

The chain uses TRBV13 and TRBJ1-1; 7 bases match TRBD1. Trimming removed 5 bases from V and 5 bases from J; junction bases left unmatched: 11. Looked up from germline, CDR1 is PRHDT and CDR2 is FYEKMQ (reference sequence). This CDR3 has 15 residues. The CDR3 loop is CASSPRSDRITEAFF. CDR3 DNA sequence: TGTGCCAGCAGCCCCCGATCGGACAGGATTACTGAAGCTTTCTTT.

The CDR3 loop reads CASSQGLEGDVAQYF. CDR3 in DNA: TGCGCCAGCAGCCAAGGGTTAGAAGGGGATGTTGCTCAGTACTTC. The rearrangement links TRBV4-3 to TRBJ2-4; D might be TRBD1 (5 bases). Per germline, CDR1 LGHNA and CDR2 YSLEER. The CDR3 is made up of 15 amino acids. With 1 base removed from V and 12 bases from J, the gap between germline ends came to 19 bases.

The genes are TRBV2 and TRBJ1-1; possibly TRBD1 for D (6 bases). Looked up from germline, CDR1 is SNHLY and CDR2 is FYNNEI. Trimming shortened V by 6 bases and J by 0 bases, and 11 bases separated the two germline ends. This CDR3 is 14 amino acids long. CDR3 region: CASRAGDMNTEAFF. In DNA form, the CDR3 reads TGTGCCAGCAGGGCAGGGGATATGAACACTGAAGCTTTCTTT.

V and J are TRBV5-4 and TRBJ2-7; TRBD2 matches 7 bases. This CDR3 region has 12 residues. CDR1 and CDR2 from the germline V gene are SGHNT and YYREEE (reference sequence). Trimming at V came to 6 bases and at J to 6 bases, leaving 6 bases not matched to a gene. The DNA for the CDR3 is TGTGCCAGCATCGACCCGGGGGGCGAGCAGTACTTC. This sequence encodes CASIDPGGEQYF. The entire variable domain, with the rest obtained from reference TRBV5-4 and TRBJ2-7, is as follows: ETGVTQSPTHLIKTRGQQVTLRCSSQSGHNTVSWYQQALGQGPQFIFQYYREEENGRGNFPPRFSGLQFPNYSSELNVNALELDDSALYLCASIDPGGEQYFGPGTRLTVT.

The chain combines TRBV6-5 with TRBJ1-1; no clear D gene. In germline, CDR1 is MNHEY, CDR2 SVGAGI. V lost 4 bases, J lost 3 bases, and 9 bases lay in between. There are 13 residues in the CDR3. CDR3 nucleotide sequence: TGTGCCAGCAGTTTCTCCTGGTACACTGAAGCTTTCTTT. It yields the protein CASSFSWYTEAFF.

The V and J genes are TRBV7-9 and TRBJ2-2; 11 positions agree with TRBD2. The CDR3 covers 17 residues. With 5 bases clipped from V and 2 bases from J, the junction kept 7 bases outside the gene matches. CDR1 and CDR2 from the germline V gene are SEHNR and FQNEAQ (reference sequence). The CDR3 nucleotides read TGTGCCAGCAGCGGTAGACTAGCGGGGCTAAACACCGGGGAGCTGTTTTTT. Residues: CASSGRLAGLNTGELFF.

The count of this clone is one. V is TRBV9 and J is TRBJ1-4, with 9 bases fitting TRBD1. V was pared by 3 bases and J by 8 bases, with 5 bases of the junction left unmatched. This CDR3 spans 14 amino acids. CDR1 is SGDLS and CDR2 is YYNGEE in the germline V gene. The CDR3: CASSGTGVGEKLFF. In DNA, the CDR3 is TGTGCCAGCAGCGGGACAGGGGTGGGGGAAAAACTGTTTTTT.

This clone was counted once. V usage is TRBV29-1 and J usage is TRBJ1-3, with TRBD1 identical over 8 bases. Germline loops: CDR1 SQVTM, CDR2 ANQGSEA. This CDR3 has 14 amino acids. Trimming cost V 8 bases and J 5 bases; bases outside gene matches: 11. The CDR3 loop is CSPGTGRMRNTIYF. The CDR3 region has the DNA TGCAGCCCCGGGACAGGCCGTATGAGAAACACCATATATTTT.

CDR3 amino acids: CASSSPAGGTYNEQFF. CDR3 DNA sequence: TGTGCCAGCAGCTCCCCGGCGGGAGGGACCTACAATGAGCAGTTCTTC. The J gene is TRBJ2-1, the V gene TRBV7-2, with 9 bases lining up with TRBD2. CDR3 length: 16 amino acids. V gave up 4 bases and J gave up 2 bases; unmatched junction bases: 6. Per germline, CDR1 SGHTA and CDR2 FQGNSA.

The chain couples TRBV7-3 to TRBJ2-2; D may be TRBD2 (5 bases). V lost 5 bases, J lost 5 bases, and 9 bases lay in between. This CDR3 is 13 amino acids long. CDR1 is SGHTA, CDR2 FQGTGA, per germline. The CDR3 region is CASSELGTGELFF. In DNA form, the CDR3 reads TGTGCCAGCAGCGAACTAGGTACCGGGGAGCTGTTTTTT.

Points on this clone: Other nucleotide sequences from this sample produce the same CDR3. The chain uses TRBV9 and TRBJ1-4; D not certain. V lost 0 bases and J 7 bases, leaving 10 bases between the germline ends. The CDR3 runs 14 residues. Germline values: CDR1 SGDLS, CDR2 YYNGEE. The CDR3 nucleotides are TGTGCCAGCAGCGTAGGAAGGGTCGGTGAAAAACTGTTTTTT. This translates into CASSVGRVGEKLFF.

The chain links TRBV7-6 to TRBJ1-4, with D possibly TRBD1 on 5 matching bases. V was cut by 5 bases and J by 7 bases, with 17 bases left in between. The CDR3 runs to 15 residues. Per the germline V gene, CDR1 is SGHVS and CDR2 is FNYEAQ. The DNA of the CDR3 is TGTGCCAGCAGCCCACAGGTAGTAAGCGGTGAAAAACTGTTTTTT. Translation: CASSPQVVSGEKLFF.

The rearrangement links TRBV2 to TRBJ1-5, with D unresolved. V shed 7 bases and J shed 9 bases, with 13 bases lying between them. CDR1 SNHLY and CDR2 FYNNEI come from the germline V gene. The CDR3 covers 12 residues. The CDR3 bases are TGTGCCAGCATGGGAATAGATGGGCCCCAGCATTTT. It specifies CASMGIDGPQHF.

Turning to this clone: Distinct nucleotide sequences in the sample also encode this CDR3. In nucleotides, the CDR3 is TGTGCCAGCAGCTTAGAGGGCAACGAGCAGTACTTC. Amino acids: CASSLEGNEQYF. The rearrangement joins TRBV7-9 to TRBJ2-7; D not resolved. From germline, CDR1 is SEHNR and CDR2 FQNEAQ (reference sequence). Trimming removed 1 base from V and 5 bases from J, with 6 bases in between. This CDR3 has 12 residues.

This chain joins TRBV4-2 and TRBJ1-2, with 7 bases aligning to TRBD1. After removal of 3 bases from V and 4 bases from J, the junction contained 8 bases not matched to a gene. The germline V gene encodes CDR1 LGHNA and CDR2 YNFKEQ. The CDR3 is made up of 15 amino acids. The CDR3, as DNA: TGTGCCAGCAGCCATAACAGGGGTTACGGCTATGGCTACACCTTC. Protein product: CASSHNRGYGYGYTF.

The chain carries TRBV25-1 and TRBJ2-5, with D tentatively TRBD2 (6 bases). Germline V lookup: CDR1 MGHDK, CDR2 SYGVNS. The CDR3 consists of 14 residues. The V end was cut by 3 bases, the J end by 5 bases, with 13 bases between. The CDR3 loop is CASSDGLAMETQYF. As DNA, the CDR3 is TGTGCCAGCAGTGACGGGCTAGCGATGGAGACCCAGTACTTC. Filled out from reference TRBV25-1 and TRBJ2-5, the complete variable domain reads EADIYQTPRYLVIGTGKKITLECSQTMGHDKMYWYQQDPGMELHLIHYSYGVNSTEKGDLSSESTVSRIRTEHFPLTLESARPSHTSQYLCASSDGLAMETQYFGPGTRLLVL.

This chain connects TRBV18 to TRBJ1-2; weak D call: TRBD1 (5 bases). The germline V gene has CDR1 KGHSH and CDR2 LQKENI. This CDR3 contains 15 residues. V lost 6 bases and J lost 6, with 20 bases in between. In DNA, the CDR3 is TGTGCCAGCTCCTTAACAGGTAGCGGTATAGATGGCTACACCTTC. As protein: CASSLTGSGIDGYTF.

Note on this clone: Other DNA sequences in the same sample also yield this CDR3. The V call is TRBV5-5, the J call TRBJ2-7, with unresolved D. CDR1 is SGHKS and CDR2 is YYEKEE in the germline V gene (reference sequence). This CDR3 region has 13 residues. The V end was cut by 0 bases, the J end by 0 bases, with 4 bases between. Written as DNA, the CDR3 is TGTGCCAGCAGCTTGGACCTCTCCTACGAGCAGTACTTC. Translation: CASSLDLSYEQYF.

In this sample, this clone turned up once. This chain links TRBV7-3 with TRBJ2-2; D is undetermined. Germline V lookup: CDR1 SGHTA, CDR2 FQGTGA. V lost 1 base, J lost 8 bases, and 5 bases lay in between. CDR3 length: 12 amino acids. The CDR3 reads CASSLIRGELFF. The DNA for the CDR3 is TGTGCCAGCAGCTTAATCCGGGGGGAGCTGTTTTTT. The full variable domain, completed using reference TRBV7-3 and TRBJ2-2, is GAGVSQTPSNKVTEKGKYVELRCDPISGHTALYWYRQSLGQGPEFLIYFQGTGAADDSGLPNDRFFAVRPEGSVSTLKIQRTERGDSAVYLCASSLIRGELFFGEGSRLTVL.

The sample holds a few counts of this clone. Other DNA sequences in this specimen translate into the identical CDR3. The V and J genes are TRBV5-6 and TRBJ2-2; the D is unclear. The V gene's germline CDR1 is SGHDT and CDR2 YYEEEE. Deletions cut 0 bases from V and 7 bases from J, with 4 bases between. The CDR3 runs 12 residues. The CDR3 DNA reads as TGTGCCAGCAGCTTGGGGGACGGGGAGCTGTTTTTT. This sequence encodes CASSLGDGELFF.

This chain connects TRBV28 to TRBJ1-4; 7 bases are shared with TRBD1. J lost 4 bases, V lost 8 bases, and 4 bases had no gene match. This CDR3 comprises 13 residues. The germline V gene encodes CDR1 MDHEN and CDR2 SYDVKM. The CDR3 DNA follows: TGTGCCAGCGGACAGGCCCTTAATGAAAAACTGTTTTTT. It encodes CASGQALNEKLFF.

The chain links TRBV13 to TRBJ2-7; D possibly uses TRBD1 or TRBD2 (6 bases each). The CDR3 has 15 residues. The V end was cut by 0 bases, the J end by 3 bases, with 12 bases between. The germline V gene encodes CDR1 PRHDT and CDR2 FYEKMQ (reference sequence). The CDR3 loop is CASSLGGGGRYEQYF. CDR3 bases: TGTGCCAGCAGCTTAGGAGGGGGAGGCCGCTACGAGCAGTACTTC.